One sample yielded the 3 T cell receptor beta chains listed below, sequenced in a study of metastatic and nonmetastatic thyroid tumors. From the PCR reads, TCRdb re-called clones with MiXCR. There are about 41,000 clones in the sample; 24% occur only once, and approximately 15% lies in the top ten. Thyroid surgery was preceded by no treatment in any patient. Sequencing used tumor tissue. The receptors were gathered from a female donor with papillary thyroid cancer or a benign thyroid nodule (not recorded which). Some clones in this sample may be carry-over from other donors' samples.

The V gene is TRBV5-1, the J gene TRBJ2-2; D might be TRBD1 or TRBD2, each matching 6 bases. V gave up 4 bases and J gave up 3 bases, with 13 bases separating them. This CDR3 contains 15 residues. CDR1 is SGHRS and CDR2 is YFSETQ in the germline V gene. The CDR3 nucleotides read TGCGCCAGCAGCATTGGGGGGCAGTACACCGGGGAGCTGTTTTTT. This codes for CASSIGGQYTGELFF.

This clone was observed a single time. V and J are TRBV4-1 and TRBJ2-7, with D uncertain. The CDR3 is 16 amino acids. V was clipped by 0 bases and J by 1 base, with 13 bases between them. Germline assignment: CDR1 MGHRA and CDR2 YSYEKL. Written as DNA, the CDR3 is TGCGCCAGCAGCCAAGAAAGTGCAAGGAGTTCCTACGAGCAGTACTTC. Residues: CASSQESARSSYEQYF.

This chain uses TRBV20-1 with TRBJ2-1; tentative D call: TRBD2 (5 bases). Germline values: CDR1 DFQATT, CDR2 SNEGSKA (reference sequence). The CDR3 is made up of 15 amino acids. Trimming stripped 0 bases from V and 2 bases from J, with 11 bases between. Written as DNA, the CDR3 is TGCAGTGCTAGAGATGGGCGGGTAACCTACAATGAGCAGTTCTTC. Amino acids: CSARDGRVTYNEQFF.